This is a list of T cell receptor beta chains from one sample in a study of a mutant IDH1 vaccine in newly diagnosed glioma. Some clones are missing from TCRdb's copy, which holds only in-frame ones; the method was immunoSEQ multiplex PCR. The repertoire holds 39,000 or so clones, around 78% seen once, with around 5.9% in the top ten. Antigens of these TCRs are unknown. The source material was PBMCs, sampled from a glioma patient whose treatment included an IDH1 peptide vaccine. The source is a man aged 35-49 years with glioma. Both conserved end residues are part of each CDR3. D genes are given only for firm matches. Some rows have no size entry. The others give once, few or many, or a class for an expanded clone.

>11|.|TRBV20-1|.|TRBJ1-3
CSATAGNTIYF
TGCAGTGCTACTGCTGGAAACACCATATATTTT
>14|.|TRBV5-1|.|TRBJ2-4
CASSMDPGKNIQYF
TGCGCCAGCAGCATGGACCCAGGCAAAAACATTCAGTACTTC
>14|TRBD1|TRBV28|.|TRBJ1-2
CASSTLQGSAGYTF
TGTGCCAGCAGTACGTTACAGGGGTCGGCTGGCTACACCTTC
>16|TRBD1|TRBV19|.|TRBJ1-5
CASSTQQTGDGKPQHF
TGTGCCAGTAGTACCCAGCAAACAGGGGACGGAAAGCCCCAGCATTTT
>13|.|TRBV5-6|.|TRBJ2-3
CASSHMKAGTQYF
TGTGCCAGCAGCCATATGAAGGCAGGTACGCAGTATTTT
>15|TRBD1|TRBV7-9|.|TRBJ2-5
CASSQGITGEETQYF
TGTGCCAGCAGCCAGGGGATCACAGGGGAAGAGACCCAGTACTTC
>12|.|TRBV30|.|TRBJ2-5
CAWTGGVKTQYF
TGTGCCTGGACGGGCGGGGTGAAGACCCAGTACTTC
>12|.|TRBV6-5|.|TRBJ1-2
CASSNEGYGYTF
TGTGCCAGCAGTAATGAGGGCTATGGCTACACCTTC
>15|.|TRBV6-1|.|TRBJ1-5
CASSESGRAYQPQHF
TGTGCCAGCAGTGAATCGGGCAGGGCGTACCAGCCCCAGCATTTT
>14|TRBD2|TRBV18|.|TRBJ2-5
CASSPPGLVETQYF
TGTGCCAGCTCACCACCGGGACTAGTGGAGACCCAGTACTTC
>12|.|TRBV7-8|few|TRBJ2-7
CASGKGVYEQYF
TGTGCCAGCGGGAAGGGGGTGTACGAGCAGTACTTC
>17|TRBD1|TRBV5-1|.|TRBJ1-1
CASNLTGAPTPNTEAFF
TGCGCCAGCAACTTGACAGGGGCTCCTACTCCGAACACTGAAGCTTTCTTT
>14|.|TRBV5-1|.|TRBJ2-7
CASSYNGASYEQYF
TGCGCCAGCAGCTACAACGGGGCTTCCTACGAGCAGTACTTC
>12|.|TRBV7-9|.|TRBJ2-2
CASSLITGELFF
TGTGCCAGCAGTTTGATAACCGGGGAGCTGTTTTTT
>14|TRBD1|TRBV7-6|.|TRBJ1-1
CASTRDRRNTEAFF
TGTGCCAGCACGCGGGACAGGAGGAACACTGAAGCTTTCTTT
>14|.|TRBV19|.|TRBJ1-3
CASSIPSSGNTIYF
TGTGCCAGTAGTATCCCAAGCTCTGGAAACACCATATATTTT
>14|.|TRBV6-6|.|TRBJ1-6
CASSPTGYNSPLHF
TGTGCCAGCAGCCCAACAGGTTATAATTCACCCCTCCACTTT
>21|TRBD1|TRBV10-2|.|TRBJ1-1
CASSESISRLPGQGGDTEAFF
TGCGCCAGCAGTGAGTCGATAAGTCGTCTACCAGGACAGGGGGGAGACACTGAAGCTTTCTTT
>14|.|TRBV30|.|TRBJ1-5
CAWTGSPVGQPQHF
TGTGCCTGGACCGGGTCCCCCGTGGGTCAGCCCCAGCATTTT
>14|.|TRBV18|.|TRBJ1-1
CASSPGQLNTEAFF
TGTGCCAGCTCACCCGGACAGTTGAACACTGAAGCTTTCTTT
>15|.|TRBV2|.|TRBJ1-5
CASDPDNLSNQPQHF
TGTGCCAGCGATCCAGATAACCTTAGCAATCAGCCCCAGCATTTT
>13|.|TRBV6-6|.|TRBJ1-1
CASRTGTGGEAFF
TGTGCCAGCAGAACGGGTACGGGGGGTGAAGCTTTCTTT
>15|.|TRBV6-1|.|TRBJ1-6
CASIVMDSYNSPLHF
TGTGCCAGCATAGTAATGGACAGCTATAATTCACCCCTCCACTTT
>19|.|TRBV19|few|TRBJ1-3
CASASRRVAQYYSGNTIYF
TGTGCCAGCGCCTCCCGGCGGGTAGCCCAATACTACTCTGGAAACACCATATATTTT
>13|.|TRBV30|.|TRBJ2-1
CAWSRAGYNEQFF
TGTGCCTGGAGTAGGGCAGGCTACAATGAGCAGTTCTTC
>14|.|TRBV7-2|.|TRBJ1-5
CASSLSSGGQPQHF
TGTGCCAGCAGCTTAAGTTCGGGGGGGCAGCCCCAGCATTTT
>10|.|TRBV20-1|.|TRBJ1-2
CSAGRTGYTF
TGCAGTGCCGGACGAACTGGCTACACCTTC
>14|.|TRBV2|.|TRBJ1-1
CASSHQLYRTEAFF
TGTGCCAGCTCCCATCAGTTGTATAGGACTGAAGCTTTCTTT
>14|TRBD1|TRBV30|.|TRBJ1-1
CAWTQDRGNTEAFF
TGTGCCTGGACTCAGGACAGGGGGAACACTGAAGCTTTCTTT
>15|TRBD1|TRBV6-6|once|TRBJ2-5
CASGDGDRAQETQYF
TGTGCCAGCGGGGACGGGGACAGGGCACAAGAGACCCAGTACTTC
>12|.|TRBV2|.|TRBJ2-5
CASSVGGETQYF
TGTGCCAGCAGTGTAGGTGGTGAGACCCAGTACTTC
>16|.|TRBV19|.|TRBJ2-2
CASSIKLGSGTGELFF
TGTGCCAGTAGTATTAAGCTGGGGTCTGGCACCGGGGAGCTGTTTTTT
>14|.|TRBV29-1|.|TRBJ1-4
CSVGDGATNEKLFF
TGCAGCGTTGGGGACGGCGCAACTAATGAAAAACTGTTTTTT